The table lists the clone carrying this T cell receptor (beta chain) with a count of one. These data come from a study of blood T cell repertoires in COVID-19. Study-wide background: COVID-19 samples from acute and convalescent phases originated in the United States, Italy and Spain.

Original methodology: The assay estimated nucleated cells by amplifying reference gene primers. Libraries were prepared by immunoSEQ multiplex PCR; TCRdb keeps only in-frame clonotypes and omits some of them. That table supplies the V and J calls and clone size; D and trimming were determined from the DNA. The sample has around 300,000 clones; about 86% are singletons. Looked up from germline, CDR1 is KGHSH and CDR2 is LQKENI. The CDR3 totals 15 residues. V trimming: 2 bases; J trimming: 9 bases; junction bases outside the gene matches: 7. The origin of this receptor is a young man with active or convalescent COVID-19. The sequenced material came from peripheral blood. This chain connects TRBV18 to TRBJ1-6; the match to TRBD1 covers 7 bases. The CDR3 DNA is TGTGCCAGCTCACCAACAGGGGACATAGGTTCACCCCTCCACTTT. The encoded protein is CASSPTGDIGSPLHF. Full variable domain (outside the CDR3, taken from reference TRBV18 and TRBJ1-6): NAGVMQNPRHLVRRRGQEARLRCSPMKGHSHVYWYRQLPEEGLKFMVYLQKENIIDESGMPKERFSAEFPKEGPSILRIQQVVRGDSAAYFCASSPTGDIGSPLHFGNGTRLTVT.